The 19 T cell receptor beta chains in this list originate from one sample, sequenced in a study of T cells after yellow fever vaccination. TCRdb passed the 5' RACE reads through MiXCR, listing each CDR3 protein once. The table includes around 140,000 distinct CDR3 sequences, around 6.3% detected once. Sequencing was performed on CD4+ T cells sorted from PBMCs, taken 10 days after the yellow fever booster vaccination. The receptors were gathered from a man aged 25 to 45 who received the YFV17D yellow fever vaccine.

This clonotype was picked up many times. The chain employs TRBV10-1 and TRBJ2-2, with 10 bases matching TRBD1. The CDR3 has 16 residues. Trimming at V came to 7 bases and at J to 4 bases, leaving 9 bases not matched to a gene. The germline CDR1 and CDR2 sequences are WNHNN and SYGVQD (reference sequence). The CDR3 DNA is TGCGCCAGCATCCCCCCGGGACAGGGGAGCACCGGGGAGCTGTTTTTT. Translating gives CASIPPGQGSTGELFF.

This clonotype was seen repeatedly, ten times or more. The chain combines TRBV3-1 with TRBJ2-1; no clear D gene. Trimming left V 4 bases short and J 7 bases short, with 11 bases between. Germline V gene data show CDR1 as LGHDT and CDR2 as YNNKEL (reference sequence). This CDR3 spans 13 amino acids. This CDR3 reads CASSRPGLNEQFF. Here the CDR3 DNA reads TGTGCCAGCAGCCGCCCGGGCTTAAATGAGCAGTTCTTC.

This clonotype has a count of ten or more. The gene calls are TRBV6-2 or TRBV6-3 and TRBJ1-1, with TRBD1 matching 9 bases. Germline V gene lookup returns CDR1 MNHEY and CDR2 SVGEGT. With V trimmed by 7 bases and J by 0 bases, 3 bases remained unmatched. CDR3 size: 14 residues. CDR3 DNA: TGTGCCAGCACCACAGGGGGCCTGAACACTGAAGCTTTCTTT. It specifies CASTTGGLNTEAFF.

This clonotype was detected many times. The J gene is TRBJ2-5, the V gene TRBV29-1, with a possible D match to TRBD1 (5 bases). From germline, CDR1 is SQVTM and CDR2 ANQGSEA. Trimming stripped 1 base from V and 2 bases from J, with 14 bases between. The CDR3 covers 15 residues. CDR3: CSVEGQGDGQETQYF. For the CDR3, the DNA is TGCAGCGTTGAAGGTCAGGGTGACGGACAAGAGACCCAGTACTTC. Full variable domain (remainder filled in from reference TRBV29-1 and TRBJ2-5): SAVISQKPSRDICQRGTSLTIQCQVDSQVTMMFWYRQQPGQSLTLIATANQGSEATYESGFVIDKFPISRPNLTFSTLTVSNMSPEDSSIYLCSVEGQGDGQETQYFGPGTRLLVL.

This clonotype was observed many times. This sequence joins TRBV6-1 and TRBJ2-2, with 8 positions matching TRBD2. CDR1 and CDR2 from the germline V gene are MNHNS and SASEGT. The CDR3 is 15 amino acids. Trimming cost V 6 bases and J 6 bases; bases outside gene matches: 9. CDR3 region: CASSGPGLVAGELFF. CDR3 DNA: TGTGCCAGCAGCGGTCCGGGACTAGTAGCCGGGGAGCTGTTTTTT.

This clonotype was detected many times. This chain uses TRBV7-2 with TRBJ2-7; D is ambiguous. Deletions cut 1 base from V and 7 bases from J, with 5 bases between. CDR1 is SGHTA and CDR2 is FQGNSA in the germline V gene. The CDR3 loop spans 11 amino acids. The CDR3 is CASSLGEEQYF. As DNA, the CDR3 is TGTGCCAGCAGCTTAGGTGAAGAGCAGTACTTC.

This clonotype was detected ten times or more. This chain uses TRBV7-2 with TRBJ2-2; D uncertain. The CDR3 contains 17 residues. Germline lookup yields CDR1 SGHTA and CDR2 FQGNSA. The ends were cut back, 5 bases at V and 2 bases at J, with 18 bases in the middle. The CDR3 sequence is CASSALKGRFNTGELFF. The CDR3, as DNA: TGTGCCAGCAGCGCACTTAAGGGCCGATTCAACACCGGGGAGCTGTTTTTT.

This clonotype was observed at least ten times. DNA for the CDR3: TGTGCCAGCAGGGATGTTGGGCCCCAGCATTTT. As protein: CASRDVGPQHF. The chain uses TRBV6-2 or TRBV6-3 and TRBJ1-5, with D unresolved. This CDR3 has 11 amino acids. With 6 bases removed from V and 9 bases from J, the gap between germline ends came to 9 bases. Germline values: CDR1 MNHEY, CDR2 SVGEGT.

At least ten counts were recorded for this clonotype. The V call is TRBV4-3, the J call TRBJ2-3, with TRBD2 identical over 9 bases. This CDR3 is 16 amino acids long. J gave up 4 bases and V 1 base, and 6 bases lay outside the gene matches. Germline assignment: CDR1 LGHNA and CDR2 YSLEER. The CDR3: CASSQVALAGSDTQYF. CDR3 nucleotide sequence: TGCGCCAGCAGCCAAGTCGCCCTAGCGGGATCAGATACGCAGTATTTT.

This clonotype was counted a few times. CDR3 in DNA: TGTGCCAGCTCACTGACAACCCAGGTGTCCAATGAGCAGTTCTTC. It encodes CASSLTTQVSNEQFF. V usage is TRBV18 and J usage is TRBJ2-1, with D unclear. Trimming pared 4 bases from V and 6 bases from J, leaving 16 bases between. The CDR3 is 15 amino acids. The germline gives CDR1 KGHSH, CDR2 LQKENI.

In this sample, this clonotype turned up a few times. The chain carries TRBV7-2 and TRBJ1-2; TRBD1 aligns across 8 bases. V lost 1 base and J lost 5; bases outside the gene matches: 3. The germline V gene encodes CDR1 SGHTA and CDR2 FQGNSA. The length of the CDR3 is 14 residues. The CDR3 sequence: CASSLGQGHYGYTF. Here the CDR3 DNA reads TGTGCCAGCAGCTTAGGACAGGGGCATTATGGCTACACCTTC. Complete variable domain (other parts from reference TRBV7-2 and TRBJ1-2): GAGVSQSPSNKVTEKGKDVELRCDPISGHTALYWYRQSLGQGLEFLIYFQGNSAPDKSGLPSDRFSAERTGGSVSTLTIQRTQQEDSAVYLCASSLGQGHYGYTFGSGTRLTVV.

This clonotype was detected many times. This sequence joins TRBV20-1 and TRBJ2-3; D possibly corresponds to TRBD1 (7 bases). Looked up from germline, CDR1 is DFQATT and CDR2 is SNEGSKA (reference sequence). Trimming shortened V by 7 bases and J by 5 bases, and 13 bases separated the two germline ends. There are 12 residues in the CDR3. CDR3 region: CSVSQGGDTQYF. The DNA of the CDR3 is TGCAGTGTTTCGCAGGGGGGAGATACGCAGTATTTT.

This clonotype occurred many times. The CDR3 nucleotides read TGTGCCAGCAGCTTAGCCCCGCTACTAAACACCGGGGAGCTGTTTTTT. As protein: CASSLAPLLNTGELFF. V and J are TRBV7-9 and TRBJ2-2, with D unresolved. V was pared by 0 bases and J by 2 bases, with 10 bases between. CDR1 and CDR2 from the germline V gene are SEHNR and FQNEAQ (reference sequence). The CDR3 loop spans 16 amino acids.

The table lists this clonotype with many counts. The chain is built from TRBV24-1 and TRBJ2-1, with 11 bases lining up with TRBD2. V was pared by 4 bases and J by 13 bases, with 11 bases of the junction left unmatched. The germline gives CDR1 KGHDR, CDR2 SFDVKD. This CDR3 is 15 amino acids long. The CDR3 protein is CATSDSLVLAGDQFF. DNA of the CDR3: TGTGCCACCAGTGACTCCCTCGTACTAGCGGGAGACCAGTTCTTC.

Ten or more counts support this clonotype. J is TRBJ1-6 and V is TRBV20-1; 7 nucleotides align to TRBD1. CDR3 length equals 15 residues. Per germline, CDR1 DFQATT and CDR2 SNEGSKA (reference sequence). V trimming: 6 bases; J trimming: 0 bases; junction bases outside the gene matches: 5. The CDR3 DNA reads TGCAGTGCGCCGGGACAGCGCTCCTATAATTCACCCCTCCACTTT. It translates to CSAPGQRSYNSPLHF.

The chain has TRBV5-5 and TRBJ2-7; D not resolved. Trimming pared 4 bases from V and 2 bases from J, leaving 10 bases between. This CDR3 region has 13 residues. CDR1 SGHKS and CDR2 YYEKEE come from the germline V gene (reference sequence). CDR3 DNA sequence: TGTGCCAGCAGCCCTGGGCTCCCCTACGAGCAGTACTTC. It yields the protein CASSPGLPYEQYF.

The V call is TRBV5-4, the J call TRBJ1-2; 9 positions agree with TRBD1. Germline loops: CDR1 SGHNT, CDR2 YYREEE (reference sequence). The CDR3 is 15 residues long. V was pared by 4 bases and J by 5 bases, with 9 bases of the junction left unmatched. The CDR3 DNA is TGTGCCAGCAGCAGCCGCGGGACAGGGTTGTATGGCTACACCTTC. Its protein is CASSSRGTGLYGYTF. The entire variable domain, with the rest obtained from reference TRBV5-4 and TRBJ1-2, is as follows: ETGVTQSPTHLIKTRGQQVTLRCSSQSGHNTVSWYQQALGQGPQFIFQYYREEENGRGNFPPRFSGLQFPNYSSELNVNALELDDSALYLCASSSRGTGLYGYTFGSGTRLTVV.

This clonotype showed up just a few times. The chain is built from TRBV20-1 and TRBJ1-6; D not certain. Germline V gene data show CDR1 as DFQATT and CDR2 as SNEGSKA (reference sequence). V lost 1 base, J lost 10 bases, and 11 bases lay in between. This CDR3 is built from 13 residues. The CDR3, as DNA: TGCAGTGCTAGAGGTGGGGATCGATCACCCCTCCACTTT. It yields the protein CSARGGDRSPLHF.

Ten or more counts support this clonotype. J is TRBJ2-3 and V is TRBV24-1, with no clear D. There are 16 residues in the CDR3. V was trimmed by 7 bases and J by 7 bases, leaving 23 bases between them. Per germline, CDR1 KGHDR and CDR2 SFDVKD. CDR3 region: CATSSPEPPAPNTQYF. The CDR3 DNA is TGTGCCACCAGCTCACCCGAGCCCCCAGCCCCGAATACGCAGTATTTT.